Listed here is a single TCR beta chain. Its target is unknown. Sample-barcoded 5' priming and a J-beta primer mix drove a second PCR of roughly 7 to 11 cycles. At least 2.5 million CDR3-containing paired-end reads were obtained per sample. From the 5' RACE reads, TCRdb called clonotypes with MiXCR, one entry per CDR3 protein. The repertoire includes about 1,600,000 distinct CDR3 sequences, around 42% of them detected once, and around 8% sits in the top ten. The data originate from a study of blood T cells in healthy people across ages. This CDR3 comprises 11 residues. The germline V and J ends were trimmed by 6 bases and 6 bases, with 8 bases remaining between them. Study outcomes and limitations: CMV status of donors was unknown, possibly confounding expanded clonotype changes.

This TCR was recovered from a woman between 18 and 30 years old in good health. The V call is TRBV12-3 or TRBV12-4, the J call TRBJ1-1, with a weak D call TRBD1 (5 bases). Material for sequencing was blood. CDR3 nucleotides: TGTGCCAGCAGCGGGGGGTCTGAAGCTTTCTTT. It is translated as CASSGGSEAFF.